The 8 T cell receptor beta chains listed next were all sequenced from one sample in a study of shared clonotypes between healthy human individuals. Profiled with immunoSEQ multiplex PCR; TCRdb holds only in-frame clones, not every one. The sample holds about 1.4 million clones, around 97% seen once. The sample consisted of naive CD4+ T cells sorted from blood. Subset indicated: CD45RA+ positively selected. These receptors were collected from a man aged 25-40 years in good health.

The V gene is TRBV5-4, the J gene TRBJ2-7; D might be TRBD2 (6 bases). The germline V gene encodes CDR1 SGHNT and CDR2 YYREEE (reference sequence). The V gene lost 0 bases and the J gene lost 4 bases, with 17 bases spanning the gap. There are 16 residues in the CDR3. The CDR3 spells CASSLGRGISVYEQYF. DNA of the CDR3: TGTGCCAGCAGCTTGGGTCGGGGGATCTCTGTTTACGAGCAGTACTTC.

The chain uses TRBV6-5 and TRBJ2-7; D is uncertain. The CDR3 extends over 13 amino acids. CDR1 MNHEY and CDR2 SVGAGI come from the germline V gene. V lost 5 bases and J lost 0, with 8 bases in between. This chain's CDR3 is CASSLAGSYEQYF. CDR3 in DNA: TGTGCCAGCAGTCTCGCCGGCTCCTACGAGCAGTACTTC.

On this clone: One end of the junction is discordant with germline, which a read error may explain. CDR3 nucleotides: TGCGCCAGCAGTGGAGGCAGCGCAAGTCCGTCCTTC. Translating gives CASSGGSASPSF. The chain uses TRBV10-1 and TRBJ1-2; D gene unclear. CDR3 length: 12 amino acids. The germline CDR1 and CDR2 sequences are WNHNN and SYGVQD (reference sequence).

The V and J genes are TRBV28 and TRBJ2-5; 9 bases match TRBD1. This CDR3 spans 14 amino acids. J gave up 0 bases and V 10 bases, and 6 bases lay outside the gene matches. Germline values: CDR1 MDHEN, CDR2 SYDVKM. This chain's CDR3 is CATRGQGNQETQYF. The CDR3 coding sequence is TGTGCCACAAGGGGACAGGGAAACCAAGAGACCCAGTACTTC.

The chain carries TRBV5-1 and TRBJ2-2; 11 positions match TRBD2. V lost 0 bases to trimming and J lost 4 bases; unmatched junction nucleotides: 8. This CDR3 has 18 residues. Germline V gene lookup returns CDR1 SGHRS and CDR2 YFSETQ. CDR3 sequence: CASSLGLAGIRVTGELFF. The CDR3 DNA reads as TGCGCCAGCAGCTTGGGACTAGCGGGAATCCGTGTCACCGGGGAGCTGTTTTTT.

The J gene is TRBJ1-5, the V gene TRBV19; D remains unclear. From germline, CDR1 is LNHDA and CDR2 SQIVND (reference sequence). V lost 0 bases and J lost 6, with 9 bases in between. The length of the CDR3 is 14 residues. DNA of the CDR3: TGTGCCAGTAGTATAGATTGGGAGACTCAGCCCCAGCATTTT. This encodes CASSIDWETQPQHF.

This chain joins TRBV15 and TRBJ2-3, with no clear D. The CDR3 extends over 12 amino acids. Germline values: CDR1 LNHNV, CDR2 YYDKDF (reference sequence). The V end was cut by 7 bases, the J end by 6 bases, with 11 bases between. The CDR3 region has the DNA TGTGCCACCAACTCCTTGGGCGATACGCAGTATTTT. Its protein is CATNSLGDTQYF. Full variable domain (outside the CDR3, taken from reference TRBV15 and TRBJ2-3): DAMVIQNPRYQVTQFGKPVTLSCSQTLNHNVMYWYQQKSSQAPKLLFHYYDKDFNNEADTPDNFQSRRPNTSFCFLDIRSPGLGDTAMYLCATNSLGDTQYFGPGTRLTVL.

For the CDR3, the DNA is TGTGCCAGCAGCGTTAAAACGAAAGAGACCCAGTACTTC. This translates into CASSVKTKETQYF. This rearrangement joins TRBV5-4 to TRBJ2-5; the D is unclear. Germline assignment: CDR1 SGHNT and CDR2 YYREEE (reference sequence). CDR3 length: 13 amino acids. Trimming pared 4 bases from V and 3 bases from J, leaving 10 bases between.